This TCR beta chain was sequenced during a study of cytomegalovirus exposure and HLA in healthy donors (dated 2017 in TCRdb). Notes on the research overall: An earlier analysis of roughly 500 of the donors reported more than 250 Gb of sequence data and 100 million to 140 million unique TCR beta sequences from about 179 million T cells. To predict cytomegalovirus infection status, the study brought together high-throughput TCR immunosequencing, statistical association of individual TCRs with disease status, and machine learning. Because of strong linkage in the cohort, 4 to 6 DR-DQ haplotypes were treated as single units for association and clustering. The study aimed to test whether cataloging public T cell receptors could reveal signatures of past pathogen exposure. The genetic ancestry cluster associated with self-reported Caucasian donors included about four fifths of the 300 to 400 genotyped donors. An earlier analysis of roughly 580 of the donors used high-throughput TCR beta sequencing to judge whether each TCR beta V gene segment behaved as functional or pseudogenic. Genome-wide SNP genotypes for about 55% of the roughly 670 donors were used in a later genetic analysis, which treated that subset as a discovery cohort. To study patterns of TCR occurrence, a later analysis re-analyzed previously published TCR beta repertoires from hundreds of donors and added high-resolution HLA genotyping. The T cell repertoires of some 700 subjects were profiled by immunosequencing and related to cytomegalovirus serostatus. Both class I and class II loci were covered by HLA typing, at four-digit resolution. Around 320 gigabases of sequencing data and approximately 93 million unique TCR sequences were included in an early release covering several hundred HLA-typed donors. Donor age, sex, ethnicity and CMV serostatus were collected together with the repertoire data. On average, roughly 240,000 unique TCR beta nucleotide sequences were sequenced per donor among 350 to 400 genotyped donors of the cohort, with roughly 20% of those sequences being non-productive. Every discovery cohort repertoire had been produced on one sequencing platform. Besides the first cohort of around 670 subjects, a separate validation cohort made up of about 120 different subjects was used. In the later analysis, no new phenotypic data were used to find candidate immune exposures; instead, reliance was placed on TCR beta sequences and their occurrence across donors. The number of typed donors differed by locus: about 620-640 for A, B, C, DRB1 and DQB1; 500 to 550 for DQA1; approximately 600 for DPA1; and around 470 for DPB1. What the study reported, not specific to this receptor: A later analysis associated about 17,000 TCR beta sequences with specific HLA alleles at a false discovery rate of 0.05. In a later genetic analysis, a missense DCLRE1C variant was associated with V-gene and J-gene trimming of TCR beta chains, and the association was replicated in an independent cohort. According to a later analysis, TCR association rates differed among HLA loci, with DRB1 alleles showing the most associated TCRs and HLA-C alleles showing the fewest. The study gave a list of roughly 150 TCR beta chains associated with cytomegalovirus. In a later genetic analysis, fewer N-insertions in productive TCRs were reported among donors in an Asian-associated ancestry cluster than the roughly 640-donor mean. For the cohort, immune exposure information was limited to CMV serostatus. This cohort had only TCR beta chains sequenced, and the lack of alpha or paired-chain data limited which features could be detected. Approximately 18 rarely observed V segments, including chromosome 9 orphons, were excluded from the earlier analysis of about 500 of the donors because counts were too low. A further reported finding was that TCR beta sequences accurately predicted the HLA-A and HLA-B alleles for most subjects in the first cohort. A later analysis found that most CMV-associated TCR beta chains appeared HLA-restricted, with HLA associations seemingly driven largely by CMV exposure. A later analysis found that HLA-associated TCR beta chains were more clonally expanded and had lower generation probabilities than equally common non-associated chains. When HLA alleles, especially DR and DQ, strongly co-occurred, attributing TCR associations to individual alleles was difficult. According to a later analysis, parvovirus B19, influenza, CMV and Epstein-Barr virus appeared linked to several top co-occurrence clusters. Linkage disequilibrium might explain the correlated functional status among segregating V segments, but an unknown experimental factor could not be ruled out. Presence/absence analyses assumed roughly uniform sequencing depth across donors, an assumption that may not hold. In an earlier analysis of about 600 of the donors, most TCR beta V segments appeared in productive rearrangements about 87% or about 30% of the time, broadly matching IMGT annotations. Most TCR sequences were observed very rarely across donors, whereas some public TCRs were present in many individuals. A cluster of highly shared sequence variants was judged likely to be a technical artifact of the sequencing pipeline. According to the authors, the approach could potentially be generalized to other disease states and immunological phenotypes. The classifier was reported to diagnose cytomegalovirus status with high specificity and sensitivity in both the original and validation cohorts. HLA typing was unavailable for some donors at each locus, so association tests used only the typed subset. A few of the identified cytomegalovirus-associated TCR beta chains were confirmed in vitro to be specific for cytomegalovirus antigens.

Libraries came from the immunoSEQ multiplex PCR assay. For the multiplex PCR, a mixture combining 60 forward primers for TCR Vbeta segments and 13 reverse primers for TCR Jbeta segments was used. The CDR3 region of rearranged TCR beta genes was amplified from genomic DNA by a multiplex PCR assay. Amplified TCR beta libraries were sequenced as 87-base-pair reads on the Illumina HiSeq System. Turning to the authors' computational methods: In a later analysis, roughly 80 million unique TCR beta chains were counted across the approximately 670 repertoires, and about 10 million of these chains were shared by at least two donors. Raw reads were error-corrected and collapsed into unique sequences with a nearest-neighbor algorithm that merged closely related sequences to remove PCR and sequencing errors. V, D and J gene segments were assigned by aligning CDR3 sequences to IMGT reference sequences. Each retained sequence needed at least a six-nucleotide match to both a V gene segment and a J gene segment. Rearrangements were called productive when the CDR3 lacked stop codons and stayed in frame with V and J; all others were non-productive. CDR3 was defined by IMGT convention, running from the second conserved V-encoded cysteine to the conserved J-encoded phenylalanine. In an earlier analysis of around 640 of the donors, sequences lacking an unambiguous match to a single V gene segment were excluded. In an earlier analysis of some 590 of the donors, a V segment was called functional when productive rearrangements were above 56.7%, and segregating when the standard deviation between donors exceeded 5%. To diagnose cytomegalovirus status from the catalog of TCR beta chain sequences, a statistical classification framework was built. In a later analysis, TCR nucleotide sequences were compared against IMGT/GENE-DB human TR gene sequences so that V and J genes could be assigned. Using the TCRdist pipeline, a later analysis assigned CDR3 sequences along with most-parsimonious VDJ recombination scenarios. In a later analysis, every TCR beta chain was defined by the combination of its CDR3 amino acid sequence and its V-gene family, and reads without a unique V-gene family were dropped. A later analysis removed 592 highly shared, low-generation-probability nucleotide sequences to deal with suspected cross-contamination and a sequencing artifact. For each public chain, a later analysis derived a clonal expansion index from normalized ranks of inferred template counts within each repertoire. Generation probabilities in a later analysis came from a VDJ recombination model fitted to out-of-frame rearrangements, and those results were checked against IGoR. A later analysis scored TCR-TCR, TCR-HLA and TCR-CMV co-occurrence with hypergeometric tests, applying a repertoire-size bias correction to TCR pairs. A later analysis estimated false discovery rates by permuting HLA or CMV assignments 20 times. A later analysis grouped co-occurring TCRs with DBSCAN, adding TCRdist sequence similarity when clustering within HLA-allele-positive subsets. Repertoires with fewer than 30,000 or more than 120,000 public chains were left out of co-occurrence clustering, as were four to six repertoires with anomalous nucleotide sharing. As stored in TCRdb, this immuneACCESS dataset retains in-frame rearrangements with V and J assigned. A fraction of the clones does not appear; measured against another copy, unresolved V genes explain less than half of the discrepancy, and the remainder lacks a known reason. V, J and clone size are those of that table, while D and trimming were read from the DNA. The sample yields approximately 200,000 clones; 74% were counted once. The ten largest clones take up approximately 3.1% of the sample.

Turning to this clone: Its antigen is still unknown. Per-nucleotide qualities are absent, and no much larger clonotype sits a single base away.

The cohort comprised several hundred healthy bone marrow donors. At the time of sampling, every cohort member was nominally healthy, though immune exposures that went unrecorded were likely present. The donor tested CMV seropositive and was one of the 289 seropositive cohort members. A peripheral blood sample was provided by each donor, and peripheral blood mononuclear cells were used for TCR beta sequencing. Genomic DNA was extracted from the blood cell samples with the Qiagen DNeasy Blood Extraction Kit. The clonotype comes from a woman under 40 in good health and CMV-seropositive. The sample comprised PBMCs.

The DNA is TGTGCCATCGGGGGCCTCCAAGAGACCCAGTACTTC. Translated, it reads CAIGGLQETQYF. The V gene is TRBV10-3 and the J gene is TRBJ2-5; a weak D assignment points to TRBD1 (6 bases agree). Trimming takes 8 bases from V and 1 base from J, and the germline ends sit 8 bases apart. The CDR3 covers 12 residues, taking in both the cysteine and the phenylalanine. CDR3 DNA is the only sequence kept; it has 36 bases, read in frame from the first base. The germline V gene yields ENHRY for CDR1 and SYGVKD for CDR2.